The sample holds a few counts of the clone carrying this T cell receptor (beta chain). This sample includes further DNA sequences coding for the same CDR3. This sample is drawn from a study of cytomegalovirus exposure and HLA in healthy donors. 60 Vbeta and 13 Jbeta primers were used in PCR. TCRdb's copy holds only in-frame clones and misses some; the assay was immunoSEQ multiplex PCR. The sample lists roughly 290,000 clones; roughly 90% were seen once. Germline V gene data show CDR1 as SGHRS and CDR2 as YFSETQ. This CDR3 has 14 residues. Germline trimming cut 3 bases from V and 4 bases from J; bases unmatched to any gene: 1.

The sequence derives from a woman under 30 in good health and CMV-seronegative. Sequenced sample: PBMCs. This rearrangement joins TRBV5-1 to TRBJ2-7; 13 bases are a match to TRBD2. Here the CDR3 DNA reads TGCGCCAGCAGCTGGACTAGCGGGGGATACGAGCAGTACTTC. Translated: CASSWTSGGYEQYF.